This T cell receptor (beta chain) came from a study of CD8 T cells in ankylosing spondylitis. Overall study results and limits: A TCR beta motif of under 10 highly homologous variants appeared characteristic of ankylosing spondylitis blood.

Using quantitative 5'-RACE with molecular barcodes, the authors made TCR beta libraries. TCRdb itself ran the 5' RACE reads through MiXCR, one entry per CDR3 protein. The sample holds around 770,000 distinct CDR3 sequences, around 11% seen once. Germline CDR1 is MNHEY and CDR2 is SVGEGT. The V end was cut by 5 bases, the J end by 6 bases, with 5 bases between. The CDR3 loop spans 11 amino acids. Regarding this clonotype: The antigen is unknown.

Material: blood, either unsorted or a sorted T cell fraction (not recorded which). The TCR was taken from a male donor with ankylosing spondylitis. This chain links TRBV6-2 or TRBV6-3 with TRBJ2-1; D is ambiguous. CDR3 sequence (DNA): TGTGCCAGCAGTGATACCAATGAGCAGTTCTTC. Protein sequence: CASSDTNEQFF.